These 11 T cell receptor beta chains came from one sample sequenced in a study of identical twins. TCRdb used MiXCR to reprocess the 5' RACE reads, holding one entry per CDR3 protein. Among hundreds of thousands of distinct CDR3 sequences, about 20% were seen once, and the ten largest hold around 13%. The same sample was also studied in work on T cells expressing NK-cell markers.

The source material was PBMCs. The receptors here all came from a woman aged 18 to 35 in good health.

In its sample, this clonotype was seen a few times. The chain couples TRBV20-1 to TRBJ2-4, with TRBD1 matching 11 bases. The J segment lost 6 bases and the V segment lost 3 bases, leaving 7 bases of the junction unmatched. The germline CDR1 and CDR2 sequences are DFQATT and SNEGSKA (reference sequence). The CDR3 is 15 residues long. DNA for the CDR3: TGCAGTGCTAGTTTACGGACAGGGGGCGGAAACATTCAGTACTTC. Protein: CSASLRTGGGNIQYF.

The V and J genes are TRBV29-1 and TRBJ2-1, with D uncertain. Looked up from germline, CDR1 is SQVTM and CDR2 is ANQGSEA. Deletions cut 6 bases from V and 0 bases from J, with 12 bases between. The CDR3 loop spans 14 amino acids. The CDR3, as DNA: TGCAGCGTCCGATTACAGAGCTCCTACAATGAGCAGTTCTTC. Translation: CSVRLQSSYNEQFF.

This clonotype was counted only a few times. V and J are TRBV4-3 and TRBJ2-3, with TRBD2 matching 12 bases. The CDR3 length is 18 residues. The V gene end was trimmed by 0 bases and the J gene end by 0 bases; junction bases not matched to a gene: 4. Germline V gives CDR1 LGHNA, CDR2 YSLEER. The CDR3 bases are TGCGCCAGCAGCCAAGAACGAGGACTAGCGGGAAGCACAGATACGCAGTATTTT. Amino acid sequence: CASSQERGLAGSTDTQYF.

This clonotype appeared a few times. V is TRBV10-1 and J is TRBJ2-7; possibly TRBD1 for D (6 bases). The CDR3 extends over 17 amino acids. V dropped 5 bases and J dropped 0 bases, with 20 bases sitting between them. Germline CDR1 is WNHNN and CDR2 is SYGVQD (reference sequence). The chain's CDR3 is CASSPGASDVSSYEQYF. The CDR3 nucleotides read TGCGCCAGCAGTCCAGGGGCCTCGGACGTAAGCTCCTACGAGCAGTACTTC.

The chain joins TRBV20-1 to TRBJ2-5, with 8 bases aligning to TRBD1. Losses at the gene ends were 2 bases for V and 0 bases for J; bases not matched to a gene: 5. This CDR3 region has 15 residues. Germline CDR1 DFQATT, CDR2 SNEGSKA (reference sequence). The CDR3 DNA sequence: TGCAGTGCTAGACCAACGACAGGGGACCAAGAGACCCAGTACTTC. Its translation: CSARPTTGDQETQYF.

This clonotype was counted a few times. The chain employs TRBV10-3 and TRBJ1-1; TRBD1 matches 9 bases. The ends lost 3 bases at V and 8 bases at J; junction bases unmatched: 7. Germline assignment: CDR1 ENHRY and CDR2 SYGVKD. CDR3 length: 14 amino acids. The CDR3 loop is CAISDSGQGREAFF. For the CDR3, the DNA is TGTGCCATCAGTGATTCGGGACAGGGCAGGGAAGCTTTCTTT.

This clonotype showed up many times. The chain employs TRBV7-9 and TRBJ1-4, with TRBD1 as a possible D gene (6 bases). The V and J ends lost 7 bases and 5 bases respectively, with 14 bases between them. The CDR3 has 14 residues. The germline V gene encodes CDR1 SEHNR and CDR2 FQNEAQ (reference sequence). The DNA for the CDR3 is TGTGCCAGCACTCCGGACAGAGCGAATGAAAAACTGTTTTTT. This translates into CASTPDRANEKLFF.

The table lists this clonotype with a few counts. The gene calls are TRBV12-3 or TRBV12-4 and TRBJ1-5, with D hard to call. V was clipped by 5 bases and J by 3 bases, with 11 bases between them. This CDR3 contains 14 residues. CDR3 residues: CASSRTANNQPQHF. CDR3 nucleotide sequence: TGTGCCAGCAGTCGGACGGCGAACAATCAGCCCCAGCATTTT.

This clonotype appeared a few times. This chain links TRBV28 with TRBJ1-6; no firm D call. CDR3 length equals 13 residues. Trimming removed 2 bases from V and 8 bases from J, with 7 bases in between. The germline CDR1 and CDR2 sequences are MDHEN and SYDVKM. The CDR3 DNA reads as TGTGCCAGCAGTTTAGTATGGGATTCACCCCTCCACTTT. It translates to CASSLVWDSPLHF.

The V call is TRBV5-6, the J call TRBJ2-1, with a tentative D call TRBD2 (5 bases). The CDR3 length is 14 residues. In germline, CDR1 is SGHDT, CDR2 YYEEEE. V lost 4 bases and J lost 10, with 18 bases in between. The CDR3 nucleotides read TGTGCCAGCAGCAGGTCCTTTGGCGGGTGGGAGCAGTTCTTC. It yields the protein CASSRSFGGWEQFF.

This clonotype was found many times. This rearrangement joins TRBV7-2 to TRBJ2-7, with TRBD2 matching 13 bases. After removal of 3 bases from V and 6 bases from J, the junction contained 5 bases not matched to a gene. CDR1 is SGHTA, CDR2 FQGNSA, per germline. The CDR3 contains 15 residues. The CDR3 nucleotides are TGTGCCAGCAGCTTTAGACTAGCGGGAGGTGGCGAGCAGTACTTC. Translation gives CASSFRLAGGGEQYF.